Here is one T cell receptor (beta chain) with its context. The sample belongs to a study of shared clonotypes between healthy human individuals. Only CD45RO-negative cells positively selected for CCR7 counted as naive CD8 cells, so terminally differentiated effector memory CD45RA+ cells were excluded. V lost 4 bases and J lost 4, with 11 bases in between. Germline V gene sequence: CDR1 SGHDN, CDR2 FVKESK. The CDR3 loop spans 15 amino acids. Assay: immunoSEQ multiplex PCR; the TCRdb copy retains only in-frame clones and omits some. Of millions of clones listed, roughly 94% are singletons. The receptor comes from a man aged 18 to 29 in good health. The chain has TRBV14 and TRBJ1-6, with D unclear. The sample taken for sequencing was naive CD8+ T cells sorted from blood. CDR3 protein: CASSRGFLYNSPLHF. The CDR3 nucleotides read TGTGCCAGCAGCCGAGGGTTTTTATATAATTCACCCCTCCACTTT.